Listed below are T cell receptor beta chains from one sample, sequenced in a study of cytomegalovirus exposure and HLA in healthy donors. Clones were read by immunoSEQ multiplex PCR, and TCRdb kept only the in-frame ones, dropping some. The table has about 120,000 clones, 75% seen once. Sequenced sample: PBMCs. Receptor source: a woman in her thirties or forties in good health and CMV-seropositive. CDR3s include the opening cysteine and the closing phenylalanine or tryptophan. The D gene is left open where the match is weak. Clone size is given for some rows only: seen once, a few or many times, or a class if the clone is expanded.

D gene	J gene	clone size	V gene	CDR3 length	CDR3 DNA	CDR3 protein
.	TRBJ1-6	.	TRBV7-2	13	TGTGCCAGCAGCTTAGCGGGGGGGGTACCCCTCCACTTT	CASSLAGGVPLHF
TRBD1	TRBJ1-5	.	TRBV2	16	TGTGCCAGCAGCGCTACAGGGGAGGAAGGCAATCAGCCCCAGCATTTT	CASSATGEEGNQPQHF
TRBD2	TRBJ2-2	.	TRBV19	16	TGTGCCAGTAGTACCCGCGGACTAGCGGAGACCGGGGAGCTGTTTTTT	CASSTRGLAETGELFF
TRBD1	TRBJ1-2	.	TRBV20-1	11	TGCAGTGCTACTCCCAGGGGGGGCTACACCTTC	CSATPRGGYTF
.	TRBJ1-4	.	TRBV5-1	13	TGCGCCAGCAGCGAGGGACAAAATGAAAAACTGTTTTTT	CASSEGQNEKLFF
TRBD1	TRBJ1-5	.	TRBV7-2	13	TGTGCCAGCAGCATACAGGGGGAAGGGCCCCAGCATTTT	CASSIQGEGPQHF
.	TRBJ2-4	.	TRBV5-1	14	TGCGCCAGCAGCTTGGTGGGGGGGGCGAACATTCAGTACTTC	CASSLVGGANIQYF
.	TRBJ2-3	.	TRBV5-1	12	TGCGCCAGCAGTCGACAAGAAGATACGCAGTATTTT	CASSRQEDTQYF
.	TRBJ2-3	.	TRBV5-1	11	TGCGCCAGCACCGGTTCGGATACGCAGTATTTT	CASTGSDTQYF
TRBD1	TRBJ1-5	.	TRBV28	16	TGTGCCAGCAGTCCTACCCAGGGGGCTGGCAATCAGCCCCAGCATTTT	CASSPTQGAGNQPQHF
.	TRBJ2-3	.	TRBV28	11	TGTGCCAGCAGTCCGAGAAATACGCAGTATTTT	CASSPRNTQYF
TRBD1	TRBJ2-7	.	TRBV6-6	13	TGTGCCAGCAGTTACCATGGGACAGGGGAGCAGTACTTC	CASSYHGTGEQYF
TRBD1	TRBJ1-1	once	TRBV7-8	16	TGTGCCAGCAGCTTATACAGGGGTGGGGACGGCACTGAAGCTTTCTTT	CASSLYRGGDGTEAFF
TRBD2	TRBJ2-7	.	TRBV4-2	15	TGTGCCAGCAGCCGCCAGACGACTAGCGTTCACGAGCAGTACTTC	CASSRQTTSVHEQYF
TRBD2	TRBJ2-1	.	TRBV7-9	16	TGTGCCAGCAGCTTAATCCGGGCGGGAGGGACCAATGAGCAGTTCTTC	CASSLIRAGGTNEQFF
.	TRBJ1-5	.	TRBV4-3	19	TGCGCCAGCAGCCTACAACAGTTACAGGGCACCAACAGCAATCAGCCCCAGCATTTT	CASSLQQLQGTNSNQPQHF
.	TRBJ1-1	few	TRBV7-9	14	TGTGCCAGCAGCTTAGTGGCTGGTGCCCATGAAGCTTTCTTT	CASSLVAGAHEAFF
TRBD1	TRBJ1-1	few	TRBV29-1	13	TGCAGCGGGAGAGTCAGGGGGCACACTGAAGCTTTCTTT	CSGRVRGHTEAFF
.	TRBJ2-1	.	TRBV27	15	TGTGCCAGCAGTTCCTCCACAGGGTCCTACAATGAGCAGTTCTTC	CASSSSTGSYNEQFF
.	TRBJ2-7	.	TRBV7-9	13	TGTGCCAGCAGCTTCGACTCCTCCTACGAGCAGTACTTC	CASSFDSSYEQYF
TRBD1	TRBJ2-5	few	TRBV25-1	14	TGTGCCAGCAGCCCGGGACAGGTGCAAGAGACCCAGTACTTC	CASSPGQVQETQYF
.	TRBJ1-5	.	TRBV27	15	TGTGCCAGCAGTGGAGTACAGGGTCTTGCTCAGCCCCAGCATTTT	CASSGVQGLAQPQHF
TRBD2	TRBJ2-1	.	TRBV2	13	TGTGCCAGCAGTGTTTGGCGGGAGGCTGAGCAGTTCTTC	CASSVWREAEQFF